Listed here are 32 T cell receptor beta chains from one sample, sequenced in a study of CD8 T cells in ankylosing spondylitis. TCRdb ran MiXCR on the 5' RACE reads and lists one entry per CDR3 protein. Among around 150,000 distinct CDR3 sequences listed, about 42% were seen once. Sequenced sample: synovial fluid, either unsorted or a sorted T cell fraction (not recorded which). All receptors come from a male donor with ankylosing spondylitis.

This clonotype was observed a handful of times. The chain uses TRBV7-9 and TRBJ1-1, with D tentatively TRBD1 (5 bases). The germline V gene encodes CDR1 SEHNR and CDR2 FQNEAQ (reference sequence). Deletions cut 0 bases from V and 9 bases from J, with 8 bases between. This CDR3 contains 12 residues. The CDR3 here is CASSLAGLKAFF. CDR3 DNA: TGTGCCAGCAGCTTAGCGGGGCTTAAAGCTTTCTTT. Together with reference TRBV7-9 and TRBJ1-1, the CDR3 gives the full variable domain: DTGVSQNPRHKITKRGQNVTFRCDPISEHNRLYWYRQTLGQGPEFLTYFQNEAQLEKSRLLSDRFSAERPKGSFSTLEIQRTEQGDSAMYLCASSLAGLKAFFGQGTRLTVV.

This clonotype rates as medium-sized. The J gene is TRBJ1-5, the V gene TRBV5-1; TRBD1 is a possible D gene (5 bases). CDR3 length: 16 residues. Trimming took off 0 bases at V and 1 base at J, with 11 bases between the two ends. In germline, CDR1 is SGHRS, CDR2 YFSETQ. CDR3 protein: CASSLDGRDSNQPQHF. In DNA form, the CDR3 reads TGCGCCAGCAGCTTGGATGGCAGGGACAGCAATCAGCCCCAGCATTTT.

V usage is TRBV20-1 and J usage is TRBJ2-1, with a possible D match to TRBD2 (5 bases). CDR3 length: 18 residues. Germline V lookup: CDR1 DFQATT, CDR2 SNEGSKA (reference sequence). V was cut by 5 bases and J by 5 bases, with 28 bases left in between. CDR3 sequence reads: CSALPSCETTNTNNEQFF. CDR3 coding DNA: TGCAGTGCTCTCCCGTCTTGCGAGACTACAAACACGAACAATGAGCAGTTCTTC.

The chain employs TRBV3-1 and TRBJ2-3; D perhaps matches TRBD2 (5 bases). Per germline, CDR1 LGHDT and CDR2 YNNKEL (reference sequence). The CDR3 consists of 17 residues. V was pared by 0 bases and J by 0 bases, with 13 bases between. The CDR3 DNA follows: TGTGCCAGCAGCCAAGAACCGGACTTCTATAGCACAGATACGCAGTATTTT. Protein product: CASSQEPDFYSTDTQYF.

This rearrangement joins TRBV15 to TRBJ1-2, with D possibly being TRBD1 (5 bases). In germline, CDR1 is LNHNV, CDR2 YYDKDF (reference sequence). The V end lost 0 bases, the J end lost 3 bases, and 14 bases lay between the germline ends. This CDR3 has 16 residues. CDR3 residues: CATSREVYRPHYGYTF. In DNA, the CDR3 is TGTGCCACCAGCAGAGAAGTGTACAGGCCCCACTATGGCTACACCTTC. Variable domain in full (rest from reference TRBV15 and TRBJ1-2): DAMVIQNPRYQVTQFGKPVTLSCSQTLNHNVMYWYQQKSSQAPKLLFHYYDKDFNNEADTPDNFQSRRPNTSFCFLDIRSPGLGDTAMYLCATSREVYRPHYGYTFGSGTRLTVV.

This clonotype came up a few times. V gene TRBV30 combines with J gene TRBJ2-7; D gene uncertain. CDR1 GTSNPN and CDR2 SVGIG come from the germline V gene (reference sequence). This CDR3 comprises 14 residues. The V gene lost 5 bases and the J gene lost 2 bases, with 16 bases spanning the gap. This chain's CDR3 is CAWRPPSYPYEQYF. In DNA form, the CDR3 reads TGTGCCTGGCGACCCCCGTCGTACCCCTACGAGCAGTACTTC.

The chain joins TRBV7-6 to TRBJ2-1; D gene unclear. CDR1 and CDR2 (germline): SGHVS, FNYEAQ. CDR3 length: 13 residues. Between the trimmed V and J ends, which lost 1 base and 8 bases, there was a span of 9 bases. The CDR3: CASSLVGVHEQFF. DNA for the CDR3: TGTGCCAGCAGCTTAGTTGGGGTCCATGAGCAGTTCTTC.

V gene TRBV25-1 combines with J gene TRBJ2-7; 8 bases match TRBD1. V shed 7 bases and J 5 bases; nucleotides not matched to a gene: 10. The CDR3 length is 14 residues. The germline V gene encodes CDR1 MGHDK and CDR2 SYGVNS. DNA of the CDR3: TGTGCCAGCACCTTCTCAGGGGGCTTCCACGAGCAGTACTTC. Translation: CASTFSGGFHEQYF.

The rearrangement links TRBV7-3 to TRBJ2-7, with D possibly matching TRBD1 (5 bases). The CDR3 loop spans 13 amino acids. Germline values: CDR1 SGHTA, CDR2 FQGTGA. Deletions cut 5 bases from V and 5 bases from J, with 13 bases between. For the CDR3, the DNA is TGTGCCAGCAGCGGACACCCGGACGACGAGCAGTACTTC. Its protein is CASSGHPDDEQYF.

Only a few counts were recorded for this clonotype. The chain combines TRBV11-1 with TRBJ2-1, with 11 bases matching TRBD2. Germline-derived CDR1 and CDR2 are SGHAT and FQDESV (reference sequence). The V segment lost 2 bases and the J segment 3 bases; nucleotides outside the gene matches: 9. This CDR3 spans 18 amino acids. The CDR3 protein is CASSLPPTSGGFYNEQFF. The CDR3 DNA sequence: TGTGCCAGCAGCTTACCCCCTACTAGCGGGGGTTTCTACAATGAGCAGTTCTTC.

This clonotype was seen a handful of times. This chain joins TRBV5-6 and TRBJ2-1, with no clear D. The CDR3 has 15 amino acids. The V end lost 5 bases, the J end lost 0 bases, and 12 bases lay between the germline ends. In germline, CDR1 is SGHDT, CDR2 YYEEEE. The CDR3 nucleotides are TGTGCCAGCAGTAAGACAAGGAGCTCCTACAATGAGCAGTTCTTC. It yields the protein CASSKTRSSYNEQFF.

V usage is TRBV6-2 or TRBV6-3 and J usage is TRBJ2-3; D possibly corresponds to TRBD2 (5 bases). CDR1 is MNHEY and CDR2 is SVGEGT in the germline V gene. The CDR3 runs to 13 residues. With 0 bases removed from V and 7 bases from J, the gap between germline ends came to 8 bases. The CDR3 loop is CASSYSAGYTQYF. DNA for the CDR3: TGTGCCAGCAGTTACTCGGCGGGCTATACGCAGTATTTT.

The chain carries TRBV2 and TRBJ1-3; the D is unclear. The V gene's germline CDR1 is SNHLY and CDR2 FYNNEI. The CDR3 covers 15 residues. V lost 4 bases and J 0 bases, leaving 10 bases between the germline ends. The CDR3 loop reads CASSVWLLSGNTIYF. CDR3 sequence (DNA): TGTGCCAGCAGTGTCTGGCTACTCTCTGGAAACACCATATATTTT. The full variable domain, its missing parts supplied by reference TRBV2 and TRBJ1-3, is EPEVTQTPSHQVTQMGQEVILRCVPISNHLYFYWYRQILGQKVEFLVSFYNNEISEKSEIFDDQFSVERPDGSNFTLKIRSTKLEDSAMYFCASSVWLLSGNTIYFGEGSWLTVV.

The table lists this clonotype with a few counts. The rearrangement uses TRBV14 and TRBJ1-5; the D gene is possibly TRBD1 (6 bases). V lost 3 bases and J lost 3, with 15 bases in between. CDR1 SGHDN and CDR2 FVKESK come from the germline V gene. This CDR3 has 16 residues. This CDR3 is CASSQGYREFNQPQHF. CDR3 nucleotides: TGTGCCAGCAGCCAGGGCTACAGGGAATTCAATCAGCCCCAGCATTTT.

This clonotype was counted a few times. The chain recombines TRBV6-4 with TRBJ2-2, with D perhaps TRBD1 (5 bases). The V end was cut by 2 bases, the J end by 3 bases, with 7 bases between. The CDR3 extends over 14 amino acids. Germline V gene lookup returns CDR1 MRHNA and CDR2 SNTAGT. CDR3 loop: CASSDDRHTGELFF. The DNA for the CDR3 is TGTGCCAGCAGTGACGACAGACACACCGGGGAGCTGTTTTTT.

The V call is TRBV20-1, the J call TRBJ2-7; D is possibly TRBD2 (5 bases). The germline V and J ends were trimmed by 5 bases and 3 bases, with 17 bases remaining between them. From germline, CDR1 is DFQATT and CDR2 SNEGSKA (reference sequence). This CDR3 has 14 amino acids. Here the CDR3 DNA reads TGCAGTGCTCGAGGACCCCGGGAATACTACGAGCAGTACTTC. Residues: CSARGPREYYEQYF.

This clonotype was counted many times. The CDR3 loop reads CSVPNAANYGYTF. The CDR3 DNA reads as TGCAGCGTTCCCAACGCAGCTAACTATGGCTACACCTTC. The rearrangement joins TRBV29-1 to TRBJ1-2; no reliable D call. CDR3 length: 13 amino acids. The germline V gene encodes CDR1 SQVTM and CDR2 ANQGSEA. V gave up 5 bases and J gave up 0 bases, with 10 bases separating them.

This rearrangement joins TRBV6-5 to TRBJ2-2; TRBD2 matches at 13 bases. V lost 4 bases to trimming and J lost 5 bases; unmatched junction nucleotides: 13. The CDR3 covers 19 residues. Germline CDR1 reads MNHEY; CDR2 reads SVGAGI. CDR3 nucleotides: TGTGCCAGCAGTTTCCTCACAGGACTAGCGGGAGATTGGACCGGGGAGCTGTTTTTT. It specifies CASSFLTGLAGDWTGELFF.

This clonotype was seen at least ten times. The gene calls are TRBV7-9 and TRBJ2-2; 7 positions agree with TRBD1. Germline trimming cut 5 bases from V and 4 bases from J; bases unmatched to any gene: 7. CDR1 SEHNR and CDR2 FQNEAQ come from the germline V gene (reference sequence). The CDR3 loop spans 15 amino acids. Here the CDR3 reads CASSPQDRSTGELFF. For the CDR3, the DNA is TGTGCCAGCAGCCCTCAGGACAGGTCCACCGGGGAGCTGTTTTTT. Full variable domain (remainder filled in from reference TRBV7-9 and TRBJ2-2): DTGVSQNPRHKITKRGQNVTFRCDPISEHNRLYWYRQTLGQGPEFLTYFQNEAQLEKSRLLSDRFSAERPKGSFSTLEIQRTEQGDSAMYLCASSPQDRSTGELFFGEGSRLTVL.

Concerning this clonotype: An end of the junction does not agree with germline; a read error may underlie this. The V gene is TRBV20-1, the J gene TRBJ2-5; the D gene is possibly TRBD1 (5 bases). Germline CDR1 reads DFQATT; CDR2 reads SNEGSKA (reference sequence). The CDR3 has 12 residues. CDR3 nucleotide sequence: TGCAGTGCCTCAGGGTTCCAAGAGACCCAGTATTTC. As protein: CSASGFQETQYF.

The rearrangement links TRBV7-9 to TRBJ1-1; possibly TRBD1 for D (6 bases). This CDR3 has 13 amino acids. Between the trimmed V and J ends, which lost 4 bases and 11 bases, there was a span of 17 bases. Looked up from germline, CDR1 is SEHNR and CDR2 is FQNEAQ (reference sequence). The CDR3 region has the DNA TGTGCCAGCAGCTCAAGACAGGACCCAGGGGCTTTCTTT. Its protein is CASSSRQDPGAFF. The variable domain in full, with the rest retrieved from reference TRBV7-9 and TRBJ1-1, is DTGVSQNPRHKITKRGQNVTFRCDPISEHNRLYWYRQTLGQGPEFLTYFQNEAQLEKSRLLSDRFSAERPKGSFSTLEIQRTEQGDSAMYLCASSSRQDPGAFFGQGTRLTVV.

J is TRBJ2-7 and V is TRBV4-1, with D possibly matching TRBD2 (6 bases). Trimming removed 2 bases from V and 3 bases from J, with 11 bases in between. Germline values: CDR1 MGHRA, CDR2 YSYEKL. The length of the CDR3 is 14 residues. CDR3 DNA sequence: TGCGCCAGCAGCCAATCCCCCGGGAGCTACGAGCAGTACTTC. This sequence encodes CASSQSPGSYEQYF.

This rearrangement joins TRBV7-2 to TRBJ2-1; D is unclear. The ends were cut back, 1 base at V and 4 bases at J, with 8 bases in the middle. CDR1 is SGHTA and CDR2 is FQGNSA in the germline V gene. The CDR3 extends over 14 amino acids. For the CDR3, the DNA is TGTGCCAGCAGCTTAGGGCCACGGTACAATGAGCAGTTCTTC. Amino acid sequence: CASSLGPRYNEQFF.

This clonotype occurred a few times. For the CDR3, the DNA is TGTGCCAGCAGCTGGACTAGTTGGGCAGATACGCAGTATTTT. It translates to CASSWTSWADTQYF. V gene TRBV28 combines with J gene TRBJ2-3; 7 bases agree with TRBD2. With V trimmed by 6 bases and J by 4 bases, 7 bases remained unmatched. Germline assignment: CDR1 MDHEN and CDR2 SYDVKM. This CDR3 has 14 amino acids.

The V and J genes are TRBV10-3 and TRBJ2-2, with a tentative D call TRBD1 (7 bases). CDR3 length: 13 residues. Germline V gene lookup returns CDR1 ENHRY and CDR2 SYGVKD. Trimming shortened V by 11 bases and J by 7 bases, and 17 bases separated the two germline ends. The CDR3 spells CAYRGGGNGELFF. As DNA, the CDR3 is TGTGCCTATCGAGGAGGGGGCAACGGGGAGCTGTTTTTT.

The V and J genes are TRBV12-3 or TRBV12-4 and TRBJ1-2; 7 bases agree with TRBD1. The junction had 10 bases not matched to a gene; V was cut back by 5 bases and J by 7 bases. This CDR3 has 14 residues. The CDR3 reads CASSPTRGGSGYTF. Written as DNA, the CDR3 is TGTGCCAGCAGTCCGACCAGGGGGGGGAGTGGCTACACCTTC.

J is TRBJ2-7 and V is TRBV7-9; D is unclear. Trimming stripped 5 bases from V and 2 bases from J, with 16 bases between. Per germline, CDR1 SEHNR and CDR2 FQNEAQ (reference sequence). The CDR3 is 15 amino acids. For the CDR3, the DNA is TGTGCCAGCAGCCCCCGCCGTGGCTACCCCTACGAGCAGTACTTC. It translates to CASSPRRGYPYEQYF. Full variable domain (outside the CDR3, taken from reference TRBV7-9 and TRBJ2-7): DTGVSQNPRHKITKRGQNVTFRCDPISEHNRLYWYRQTLGQGPEFLTYFQNEAQLEKSRLLSDRFSAERPKGSFSTLEIQRTEQGDSAMYLCASSPRRGYPYEQYFGPGTRLTVT.

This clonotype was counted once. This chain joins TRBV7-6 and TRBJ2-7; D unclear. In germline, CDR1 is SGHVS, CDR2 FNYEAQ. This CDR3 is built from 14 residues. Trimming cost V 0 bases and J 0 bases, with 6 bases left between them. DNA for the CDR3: TGTGCCAGCAGCTTAGCAGGGAACTCCTACGAGCAGTACTTC. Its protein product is CASSLAGNSYEQYF.

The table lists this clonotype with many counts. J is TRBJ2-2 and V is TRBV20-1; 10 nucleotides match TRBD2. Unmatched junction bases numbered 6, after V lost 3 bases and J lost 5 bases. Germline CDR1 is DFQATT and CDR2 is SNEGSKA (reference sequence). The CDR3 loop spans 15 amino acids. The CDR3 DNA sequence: TGCAGTGCTAGGAGCCTAGCGGGAGAGACCGGGGAGCTGTTTTTT. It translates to CSARSLAGETGELFF.

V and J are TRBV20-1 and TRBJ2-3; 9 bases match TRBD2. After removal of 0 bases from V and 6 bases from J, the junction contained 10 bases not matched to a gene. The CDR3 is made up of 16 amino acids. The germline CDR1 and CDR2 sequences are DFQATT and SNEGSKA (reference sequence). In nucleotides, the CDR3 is TGCAGTGCTAGAGATGATAAGGTGCTAGCGGGGGATACGCAGTATTTT. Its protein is CSARDDKVLAGDTQYF.

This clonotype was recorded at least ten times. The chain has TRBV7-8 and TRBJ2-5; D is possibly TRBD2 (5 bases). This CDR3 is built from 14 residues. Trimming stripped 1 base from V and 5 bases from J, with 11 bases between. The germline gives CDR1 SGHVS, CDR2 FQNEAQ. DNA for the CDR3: TGTGCCAGCAGCTTAGTTTCTTGGGAGGAGACCCAGTACTTC. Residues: CASSLVSWEETQYF.

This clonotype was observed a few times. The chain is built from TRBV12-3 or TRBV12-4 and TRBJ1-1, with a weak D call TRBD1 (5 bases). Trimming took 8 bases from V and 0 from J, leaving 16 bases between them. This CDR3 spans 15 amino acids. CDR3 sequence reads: CASQGGDLMNTEAFF. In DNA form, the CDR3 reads TGTGCCAGCCAGGGAGGGGATCTTATGAACACTGAAGCTTTCTTT.